This record concerns one T cell receptor (beta chain) sequence. The sample belongs to a study of blood T cell repertoires in COVID-19. The germline CDR1 and CDR2 sequences are SGHTA and FQGNSA. The CDR3 covers 13 residues. The trim removed 5 bases at V and 4 bases at J, leaving 3 bases unmatched. Assay: immunoSEQ multiplex PCR; the TCRdb copy retains only in-frame clones and omits some. The table shows 250,000 to 300,000 clones, with 86% occurring only once. The receptor was isolated from an older woman with COVID-19, enrolled during active disease. Specimen: peripheral blood. This chain links TRBV7-2 with TRBJ1-2; 8 positions match TRBD1. The CDR3 region is CASSPTGGYGYTF. DNA for the CDR3: TGTGCCAGCAGCCCAACAGGGGGCTATGGCTACACCTTC.